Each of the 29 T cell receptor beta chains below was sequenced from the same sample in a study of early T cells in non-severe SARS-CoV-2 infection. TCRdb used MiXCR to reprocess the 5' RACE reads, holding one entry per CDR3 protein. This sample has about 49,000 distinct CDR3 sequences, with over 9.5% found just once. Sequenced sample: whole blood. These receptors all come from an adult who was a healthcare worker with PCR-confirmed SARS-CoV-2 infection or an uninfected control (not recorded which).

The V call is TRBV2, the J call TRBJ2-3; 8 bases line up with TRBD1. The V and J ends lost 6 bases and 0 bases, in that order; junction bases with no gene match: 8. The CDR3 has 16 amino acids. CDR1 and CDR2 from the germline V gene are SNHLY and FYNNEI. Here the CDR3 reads CASSRTGIRSTDTQYF. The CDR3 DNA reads TGTGCCAGCAGCAGGACAGGGATCCGTAGCACAGATACGCAGTATTTT. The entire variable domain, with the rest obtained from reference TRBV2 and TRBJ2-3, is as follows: EPEVTQTPSHQVTQMGQEVILRCVPISNHLYFYWYRQILGQKVEFLVSFYNNEISEKSEIFDDQFSVERPDGSNFTLKIRSTKLEDSAMYFCASSRTGIRSTDTQYFGPGTRLTVL.

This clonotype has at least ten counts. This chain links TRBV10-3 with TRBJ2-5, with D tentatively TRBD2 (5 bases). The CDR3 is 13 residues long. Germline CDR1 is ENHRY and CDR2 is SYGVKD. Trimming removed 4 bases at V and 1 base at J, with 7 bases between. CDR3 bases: TGTGCCATCAGTGGCGAGGGCCAAGAGACCCAGTACTTC. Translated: CAISGEGQETQYF.

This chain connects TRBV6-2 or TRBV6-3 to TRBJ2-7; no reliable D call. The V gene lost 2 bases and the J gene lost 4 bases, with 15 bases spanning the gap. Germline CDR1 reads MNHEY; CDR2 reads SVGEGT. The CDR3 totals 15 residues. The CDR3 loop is CASSYGDPGPYEQYF. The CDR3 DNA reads TGTGCCAGCAGTTACGGTGACCCTGGGCCTTACGAGCAGTACTTC.

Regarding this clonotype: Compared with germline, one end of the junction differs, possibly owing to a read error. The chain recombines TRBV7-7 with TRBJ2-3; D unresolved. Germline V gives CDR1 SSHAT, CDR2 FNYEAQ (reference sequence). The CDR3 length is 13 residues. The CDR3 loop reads CASSLVGTDTQYF. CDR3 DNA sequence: TGTGCTAGCAGCTTAGTCGGCACAGATACGCAGTATTTT.

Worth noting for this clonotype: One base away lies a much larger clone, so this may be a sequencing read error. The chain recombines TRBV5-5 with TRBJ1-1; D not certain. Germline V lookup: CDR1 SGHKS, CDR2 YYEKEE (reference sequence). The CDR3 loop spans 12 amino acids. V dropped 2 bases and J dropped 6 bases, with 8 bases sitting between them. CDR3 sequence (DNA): TGTGCCAGCAGCTTCTCATTGGCTGAAGCTTTCTTT. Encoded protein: CASSFSLAEAFF.

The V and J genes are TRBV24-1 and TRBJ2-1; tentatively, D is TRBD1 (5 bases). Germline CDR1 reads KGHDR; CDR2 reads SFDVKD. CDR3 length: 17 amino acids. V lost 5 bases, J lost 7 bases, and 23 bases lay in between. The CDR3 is CATSAEWPGPNRNEQFF. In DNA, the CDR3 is TGTGCCACCAGTGCCGAATGGCCGGGCCCCAACAGGAATGAGCAGTTCTTC.

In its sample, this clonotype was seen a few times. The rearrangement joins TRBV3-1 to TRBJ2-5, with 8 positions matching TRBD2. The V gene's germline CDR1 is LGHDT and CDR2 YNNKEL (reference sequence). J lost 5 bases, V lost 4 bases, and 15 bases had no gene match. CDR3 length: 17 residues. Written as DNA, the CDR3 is TGTGCCAGCAGCCTCCTCGCGGGGGGCGGACAAGCGGAGACCCAGTACTTC. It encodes CASSLLAGGGQAETQYF.

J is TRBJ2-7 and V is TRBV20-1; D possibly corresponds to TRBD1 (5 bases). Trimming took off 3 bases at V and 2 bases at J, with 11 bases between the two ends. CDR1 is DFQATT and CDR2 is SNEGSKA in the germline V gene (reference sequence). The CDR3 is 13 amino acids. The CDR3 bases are TGCAGTGCTAGGCCCAGGGTCGCCTACGAGCAGTACTTC. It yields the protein CSARPRVAYEQYF.

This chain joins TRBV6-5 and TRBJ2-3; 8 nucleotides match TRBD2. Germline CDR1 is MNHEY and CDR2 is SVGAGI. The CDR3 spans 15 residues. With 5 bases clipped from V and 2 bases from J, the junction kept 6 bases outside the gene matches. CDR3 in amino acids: CASSTAGDTTDTQYF. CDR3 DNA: TGTGCCAGCAGTACAGCGGGAGATACCACAGATACGCAGTATTTT.

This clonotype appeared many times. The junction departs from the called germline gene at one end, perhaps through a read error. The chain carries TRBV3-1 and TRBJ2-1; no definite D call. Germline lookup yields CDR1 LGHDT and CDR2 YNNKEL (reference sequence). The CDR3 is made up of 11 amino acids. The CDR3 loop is CASSQGPLRLF. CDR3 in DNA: TGTGCCAGCAGTCAAGGACCGCTGAGGCTCTTC.

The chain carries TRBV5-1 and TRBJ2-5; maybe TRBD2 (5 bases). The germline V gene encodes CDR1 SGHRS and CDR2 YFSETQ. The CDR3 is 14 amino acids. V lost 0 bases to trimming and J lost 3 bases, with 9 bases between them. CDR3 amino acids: CASSLVPGKETQYF. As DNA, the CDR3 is TGCGCCAGCAGCTTGGTTCCGGGGAAAGAGACCCAGTACTTC.

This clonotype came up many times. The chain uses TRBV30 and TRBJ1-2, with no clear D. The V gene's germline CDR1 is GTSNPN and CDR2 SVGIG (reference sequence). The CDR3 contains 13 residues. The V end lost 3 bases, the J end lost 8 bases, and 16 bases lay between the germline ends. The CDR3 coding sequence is TGTGCCTGGAGCCCCGGTCGGGGTGGAGGCTACACCTTC. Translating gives CAWSPGRGGGYTF.

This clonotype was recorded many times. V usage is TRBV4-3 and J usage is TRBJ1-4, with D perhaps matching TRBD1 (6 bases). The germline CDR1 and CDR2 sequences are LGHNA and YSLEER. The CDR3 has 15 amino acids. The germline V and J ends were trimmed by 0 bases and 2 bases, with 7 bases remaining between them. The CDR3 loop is CASSQDQGTNEKLFF. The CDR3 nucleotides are TGCGCCAGCAGCCAAGATCAGGGGACTAATGAAAAACTGTTTTTT.

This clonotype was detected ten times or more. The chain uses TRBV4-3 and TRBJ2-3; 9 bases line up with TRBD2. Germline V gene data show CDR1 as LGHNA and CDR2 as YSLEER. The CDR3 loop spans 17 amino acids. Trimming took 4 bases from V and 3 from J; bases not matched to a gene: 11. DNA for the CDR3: TGCGCCAGCAGCCGGGATCAACTAGCGGGTCCTACAGATACGCAGTATTTT. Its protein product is CASSRDQLAGPTDTQYF.

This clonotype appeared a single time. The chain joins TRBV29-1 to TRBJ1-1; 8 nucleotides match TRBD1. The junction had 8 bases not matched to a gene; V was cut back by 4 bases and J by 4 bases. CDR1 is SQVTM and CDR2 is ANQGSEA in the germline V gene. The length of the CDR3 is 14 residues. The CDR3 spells CSVARGTGGTEAFF. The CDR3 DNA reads TGCAGCGTTGCCCGGGGGACAGGCGGCACTGAAGCTTTCTTT.

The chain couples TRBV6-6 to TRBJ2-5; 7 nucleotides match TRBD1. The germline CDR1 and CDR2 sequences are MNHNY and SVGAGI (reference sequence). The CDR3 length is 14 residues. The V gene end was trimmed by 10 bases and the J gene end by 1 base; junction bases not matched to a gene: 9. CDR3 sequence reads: CATDPAGGQETQYF. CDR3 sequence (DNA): TGTGCCACCGACCCCGCAGGGGGCCAAGAGACCCAGTACTTC.

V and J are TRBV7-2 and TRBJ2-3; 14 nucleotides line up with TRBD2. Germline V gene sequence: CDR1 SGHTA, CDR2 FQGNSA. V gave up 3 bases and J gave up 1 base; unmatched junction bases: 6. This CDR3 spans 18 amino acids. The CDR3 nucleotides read TGTGCCAGCAGCTTGACTAGCGGGGGGGCCGGAGGCACAGATACGCAGTATTTT. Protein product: CASSLTSGGAGGTDTQYF. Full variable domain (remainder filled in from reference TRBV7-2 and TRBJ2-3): GAGVSQSPSNKVTEKGKDVELRCDPISGHTALYWYRQSLGQGLEFLIYFQGNSAPDKSGLPSDRFSAERTGGSVSTLTIQRTQQEDSAVYLCASSLTSGGAGGTDTQYFGPGTRLTVL.

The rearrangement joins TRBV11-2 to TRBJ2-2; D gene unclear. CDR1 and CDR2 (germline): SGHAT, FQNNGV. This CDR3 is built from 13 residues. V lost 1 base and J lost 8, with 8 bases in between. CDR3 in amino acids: CASSLVGRGELFF. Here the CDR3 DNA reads TGTGCCAGCAGCTTAGTCGGGCGGGGGGAGCTGTTTTTT.

CDR3 nucleotides: TGTGCCACCAGTGAAGGATCCGAGCAGTACTTC. Amino acid sequence: CATSEGSEQYF. The V gene is TRBV24-1, the J gene TRBJ2-7; D call uncertain. The CDR3 length is 11 residues. CDR1 KGHDR and CDR2 SFDVKD come from the germline V gene. With 4 bases removed from V and 6 bases from J, the gap between germline ends came to 6 bases.

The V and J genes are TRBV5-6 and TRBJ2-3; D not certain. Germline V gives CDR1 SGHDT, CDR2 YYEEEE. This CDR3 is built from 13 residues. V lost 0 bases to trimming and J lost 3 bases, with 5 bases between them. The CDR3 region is CASSLVETDTQYF. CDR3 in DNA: TGTGCCAGCAGCTTGGTGGAGACAGATACGCAGTATTTT.

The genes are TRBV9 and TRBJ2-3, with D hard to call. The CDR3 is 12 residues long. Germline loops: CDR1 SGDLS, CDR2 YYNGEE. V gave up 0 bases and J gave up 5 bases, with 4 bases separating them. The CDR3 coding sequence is TGTGCCAGCAGCGTAGCTTTAGATACGCAGTATTTT. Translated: CASSVALDTQYF.

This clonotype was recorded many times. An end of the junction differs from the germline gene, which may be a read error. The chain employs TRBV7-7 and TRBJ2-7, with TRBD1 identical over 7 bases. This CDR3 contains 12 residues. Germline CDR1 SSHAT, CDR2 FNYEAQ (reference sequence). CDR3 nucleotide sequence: TGTGCTAGCAGCTCGACAGGGAACGAGCAGTACTTC. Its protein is CASSSTGNEQYF.

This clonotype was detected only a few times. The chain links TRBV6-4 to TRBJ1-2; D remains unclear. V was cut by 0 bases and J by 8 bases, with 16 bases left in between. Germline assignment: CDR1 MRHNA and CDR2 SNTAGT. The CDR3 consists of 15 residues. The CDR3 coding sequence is TGTGCCAGCAGTGACTCGATCGCGGTCGGCGACGGCTACACCTTC. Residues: CASSDSIAVGDGYTF.

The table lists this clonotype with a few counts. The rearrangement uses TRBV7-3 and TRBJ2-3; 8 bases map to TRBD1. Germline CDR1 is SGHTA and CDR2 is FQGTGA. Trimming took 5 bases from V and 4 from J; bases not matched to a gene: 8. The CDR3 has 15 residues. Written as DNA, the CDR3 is TGTGCCAGCAGCAGACAGGGGCGGAGGGCAGATACGCAGTATTTT. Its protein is CASSRQGRRADTQYF.

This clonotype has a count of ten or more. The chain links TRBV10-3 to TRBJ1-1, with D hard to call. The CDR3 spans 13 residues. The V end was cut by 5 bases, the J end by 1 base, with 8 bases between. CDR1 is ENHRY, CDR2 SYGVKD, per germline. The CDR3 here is CAISLYGNTEAFF. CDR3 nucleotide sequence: TGTGCCATCAGTCTCTATGGGAACACTGAAGCTTTCTTT.

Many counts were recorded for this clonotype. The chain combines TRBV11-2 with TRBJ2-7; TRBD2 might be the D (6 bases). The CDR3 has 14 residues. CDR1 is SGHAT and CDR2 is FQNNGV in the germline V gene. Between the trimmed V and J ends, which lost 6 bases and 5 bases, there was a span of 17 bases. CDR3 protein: CASSSWGVADEQYF. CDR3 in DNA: TGTGCCAGCAGTTCTTGGGGGGTGGCTGACGAGCAGTACTTC.

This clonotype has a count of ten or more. CDR3 DNA: TGTGCCAGCAGCTTAGCGTCGCCGTCCGATGAGCAGTTCTTC. Its translation is CASSLASPSDEQFF. The rearrangement links TRBV7-2 to TRBJ2-1, with D hard to call. Trimming took 0 bases from V and 8 from J, leaving 11 bases between them. The CDR3 sequence is 14 residues long. Per the germline V gene, CDR1 is SGHTA and CDR2 is FQGNSA.

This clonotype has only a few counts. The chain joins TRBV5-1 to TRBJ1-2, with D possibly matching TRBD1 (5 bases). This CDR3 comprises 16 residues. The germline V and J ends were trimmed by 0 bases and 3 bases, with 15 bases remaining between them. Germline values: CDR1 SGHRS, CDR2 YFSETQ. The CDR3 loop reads CASSLAVAPGDYGYTF. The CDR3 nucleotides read TGCGCCAGCAGCTTGGCGGTGGCTCCGGGGGACTATGGCTACACCTTC.

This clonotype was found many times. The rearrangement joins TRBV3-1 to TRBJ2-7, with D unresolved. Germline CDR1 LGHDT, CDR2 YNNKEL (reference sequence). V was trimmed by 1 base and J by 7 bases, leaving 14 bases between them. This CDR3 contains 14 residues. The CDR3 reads CASSQGSRRREQYF. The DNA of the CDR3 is TGTGCCAGCAGCCAAGGAAGCCGGCGACGAGAGCAGTACTTC.